These T cell receptor beta chains were read from a single sample in a study of blood T cell repertoires in COVID-19. Using immunoSEQ multiplex PCR, the repertoire was profiled, and TCRdb retains in-frame clones only, with some absent. The sample has 140,000 to 150,000 clones; 60% to 85% are singletons. Sample: peripheral blood. The receptor set was obtained from a man in his fifties with active or convalescent COVID-19. CDR3s include the opening cysteine and the closing phenylalanine or tryptophan. Each record gives: V gene, J gene, clone size, CDR3 length, D gene, CDR3 protein, CDR3 DNA. The D gene is left open where the match is weak. Rows give clone size only sometimes, using once, few, many, or a class for an expanded clone.

TRBV3-1/TRBV3-2	TRBJ2-2	NA	16	NA	CASSLMGTPDTGELFF	TGTGCCAGCAGCTTAATGGGGACACCCGACACCGGGGAGCTGTTTTTT
TRBV4-2	TRBJ1-6	NA	14	NA	CASSQDNYNSPLHF	TGTGCCAGCAGCCAAGATAACTATAATTCACCCCTCCACTTT
TRBV10-3	TRBJ1-3	NA	15	TRBD1	CAISPGQGGSDTIYF	TGTGCCATCAGCCCGGGACAGGGAGGGAGTGACACCATATATTTT
TRBV27	TRBJ1-1	NA	12	TRBD1	CARGQGSTEAFF	TGTGCCCGAGGACAGGGGAGCACTGAAGCTTTCTTT
TRBV5-1	TRBJ2-1	NA	13	NA	CASSFILGFEQFF	TGCGCCAGCAGCTTTATACTAGGGTTTGAGCAGTTCTTC
TRBV13	TRBJ2-7	NA	16	TRBD1	CASSQWGRDRDYEQYF	TGTGCCAGCAGCCAGTGGGGCCGGGACAGGGACTACGAGCAGTACTTC
TRBV7-9	TRBJ2-1	NA	13	NA	CASSSPPGNEQFF	TGTGCCAGCAGCTCTCCCCCAGGGAATGAGCAGTTCTTC
TRBV2	TRBJ1-3	NA	16	TRBD1	CASSEGGTEAGNTIYF	TGTGCCAGCAGTGAAGGCGGGACAGAGGCTGGAAACACCATATATTTT
TRBV18	TRBJ1-2	NA	15	NA	CASSPPPGLFYGYTF	TGTGCCAGCTCACCACCGCCAGGGCTTTTCTATGGCTACACCTTC
TRBV18	TRBJ2-3	once	16	NA	CASSPRSSASTDTQYF	TGTGCCAGCTCACCAAGGTCTAGCGCTAGCACAGATACGCAGTATTTT